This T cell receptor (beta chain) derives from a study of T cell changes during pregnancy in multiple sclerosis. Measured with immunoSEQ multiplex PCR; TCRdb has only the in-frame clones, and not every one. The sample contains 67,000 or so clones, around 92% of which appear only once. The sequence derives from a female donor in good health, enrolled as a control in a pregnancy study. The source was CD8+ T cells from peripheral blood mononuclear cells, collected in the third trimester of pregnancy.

For the CDR3, the DNA is TGTGCCAGCAGCTTAGTTCTAGCAAGCACAGATACGCAGTATTTT. The encoded protein is CASSLVLASTDTQYF. The chain employs TRBV7-2 and TRBJ2-3; D perhaps matches TRBD2 (5 bases). Germline assignment: CDR1 SGHTA and CDR2 FQGNSA. Deletions cut 1 base from V and 0 bases from J, with 8 bases between. CDR3 length: 15 amino acids. Drawing the rest from reference TRBV7-2 and TRBJ2-3, the complete variable domain is GAGVSQSPSNKVTEKGKDVELRCDPISGHTALYWYRQSLGQGLEFLIYFQGNSAPDKSGLPSDRFSAERTGGSVSTLTIQRTQQEDSAVYLCASSLVLASTDTQYFGPGTRLTVL.